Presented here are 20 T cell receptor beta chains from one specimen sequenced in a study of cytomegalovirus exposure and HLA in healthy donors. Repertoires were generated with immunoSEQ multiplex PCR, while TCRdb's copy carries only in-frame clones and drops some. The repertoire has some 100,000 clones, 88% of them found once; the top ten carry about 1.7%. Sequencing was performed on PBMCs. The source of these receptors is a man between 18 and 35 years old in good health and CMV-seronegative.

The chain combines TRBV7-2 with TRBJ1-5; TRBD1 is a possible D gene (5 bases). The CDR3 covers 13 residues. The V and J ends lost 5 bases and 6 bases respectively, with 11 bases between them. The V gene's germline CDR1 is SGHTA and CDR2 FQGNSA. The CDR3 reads CASSPRGTQPQHF. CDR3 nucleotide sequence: TGTGCCAGCAGCCCAAGGGGTACTCAGCCCCAGCATTTT. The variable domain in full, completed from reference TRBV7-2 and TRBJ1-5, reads GAGVSQSPSNKVTEKGKDVELRCDPISGHTALYWYRQSLGQGLEFLIYFQGNSAPDKSGLPSDRFSAERTGGSVSTLTIQRTQQEDSAVYLCASSPRGTQPQHFGDGTRLSIL.

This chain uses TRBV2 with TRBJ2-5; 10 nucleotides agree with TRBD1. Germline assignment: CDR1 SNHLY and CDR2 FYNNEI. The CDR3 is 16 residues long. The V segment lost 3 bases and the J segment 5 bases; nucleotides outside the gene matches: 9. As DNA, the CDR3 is TGTGCCAGCAGTGAGCTCCCGGGACAGGGGAAGGAGACCCAGTACTTC. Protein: CASSELPGQGKETQYF.

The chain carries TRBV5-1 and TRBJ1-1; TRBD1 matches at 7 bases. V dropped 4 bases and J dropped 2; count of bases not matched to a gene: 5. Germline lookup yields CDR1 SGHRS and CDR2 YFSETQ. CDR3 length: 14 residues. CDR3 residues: CASSPGTVNTEAFF. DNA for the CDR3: TGCGCCAGCAGCCCTGGGACAGTAAACACTGAAGCTTTCTTT.

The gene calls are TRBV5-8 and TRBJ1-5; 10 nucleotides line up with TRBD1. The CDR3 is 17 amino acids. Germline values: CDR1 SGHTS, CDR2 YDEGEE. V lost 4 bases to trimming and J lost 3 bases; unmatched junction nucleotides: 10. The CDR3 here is CASSPYSGTGANQPQHF. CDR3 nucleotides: TGTGCCAGCAGCCCATATTCCGGGACAGGGGCCAATCAGCCCCAGCATTTT.

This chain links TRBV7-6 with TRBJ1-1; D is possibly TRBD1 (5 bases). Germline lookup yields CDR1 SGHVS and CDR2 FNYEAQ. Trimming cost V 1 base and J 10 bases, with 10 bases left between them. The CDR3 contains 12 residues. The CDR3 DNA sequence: TGTGCCAGCAGCTTAGGGGGCAGAAGAGCTTTCTTT. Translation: CASSLGGRRAFF.

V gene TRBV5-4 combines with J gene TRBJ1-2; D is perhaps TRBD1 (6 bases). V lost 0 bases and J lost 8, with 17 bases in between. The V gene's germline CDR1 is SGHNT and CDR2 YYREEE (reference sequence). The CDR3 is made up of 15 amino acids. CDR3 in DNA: TGTGCCAGCAGCTTGGCCGAACAGGGTACTAGGGGCTACACCTTC. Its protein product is CASSLAEQGTRGYTF.

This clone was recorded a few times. CDR3 sequence: CASSPSGGAREQYF. The CDR3 bases are TGTGCCAGCAGTCCGAGCGGGGGGGCCCGCGAGCAGTACTTC. V is TRBV28 and J is TRBJ2-7, with 10 bases aligning to TRBD2. CDR3 length: 14 amino acids. The germline V gene encodes CDR1 MDHEN and CDR2 SYDVKM. With V trimmed by 5 bases and J by 6 bases, 7 bases remained unmatched.

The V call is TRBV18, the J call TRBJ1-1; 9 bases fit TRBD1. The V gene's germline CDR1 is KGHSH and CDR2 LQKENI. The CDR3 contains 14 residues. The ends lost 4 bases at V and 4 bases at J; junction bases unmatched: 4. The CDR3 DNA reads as TGTGCCAGCTCACTACAGGGGGCTGGCACTGAAGCTTTCTTT. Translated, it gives CASSLQGAGTEAFF.

CDR3 residues: CASWDRGRQPQHF. CDR3 DNA: TGTGCCAGTTGGGACAGGGGCCGTCAGCCCCAGCATTTT. V is TRBV19 and J is TRBJ1-5; 10 bases line up with TRBD1. Germline lookup yields CDR1 LNHDA and CDR2 SQIVND (reference sequence). V trimming: 8 bases; J trimming: 6 bases; junction bases outside the gene matches: 4. The CDR3 spans 13 residues.

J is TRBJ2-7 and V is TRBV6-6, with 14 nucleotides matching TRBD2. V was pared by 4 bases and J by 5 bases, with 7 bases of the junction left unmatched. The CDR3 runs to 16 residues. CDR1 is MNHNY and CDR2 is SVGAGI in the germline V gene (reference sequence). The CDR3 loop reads CASSSGTSGSRNEQYF. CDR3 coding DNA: TGTGCCAGCAGTTCCGGGACTAGCGGGAGTAGAAACGAGCAGTACTTC.

DNA of the CDR3: TGTGCCAGCTCACTCCGACAGAAAAACAATGAGCAGTTCTTC. The encoded protein is CASSLRQKNNEQFF. The rearrangement links TRBV18 to TRBJ2-1; the D gene is possibly TRBD1 (5 bases). This CDR3 comprises 14 residues. The germline V gene has CDR1 KGHSH and CDR2 LQKENI. Trimming took 4 bases from V and 5 from J, leaving 12 bases between them.

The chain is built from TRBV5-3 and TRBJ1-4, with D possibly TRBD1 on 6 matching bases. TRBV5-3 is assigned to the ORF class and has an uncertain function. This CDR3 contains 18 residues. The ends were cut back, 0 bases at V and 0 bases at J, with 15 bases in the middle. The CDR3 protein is CARSLGRDNPTTNEKLFF. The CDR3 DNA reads TGTGCCAGAAGCTTGGGTCGGGACAACCCTACAACTAATGAAAAACTGTTTTTT.

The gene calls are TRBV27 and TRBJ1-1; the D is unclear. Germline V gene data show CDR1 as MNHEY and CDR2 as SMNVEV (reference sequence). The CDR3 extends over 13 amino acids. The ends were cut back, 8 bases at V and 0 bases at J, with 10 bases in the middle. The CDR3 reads CASGFRVNTEAFF. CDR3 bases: TGTGCCAGCGGGTTTCGGGTGAACACTGAAGCTTTCTTT.

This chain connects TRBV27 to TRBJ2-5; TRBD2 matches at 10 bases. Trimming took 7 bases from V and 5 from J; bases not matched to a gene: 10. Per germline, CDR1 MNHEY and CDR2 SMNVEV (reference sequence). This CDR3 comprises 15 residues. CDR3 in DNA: TGTGCCAGCAACCGATCACCGGGACTAGCGGAGACCCAGTACTTC. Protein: CASNRSPGLAETQYF.

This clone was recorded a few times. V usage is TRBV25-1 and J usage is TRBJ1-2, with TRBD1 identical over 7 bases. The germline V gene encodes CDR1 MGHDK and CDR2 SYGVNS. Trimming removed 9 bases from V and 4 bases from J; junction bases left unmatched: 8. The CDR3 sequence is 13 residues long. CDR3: CASNRGGGYGYTF. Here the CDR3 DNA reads TGTGCCAGTAACAGGGGCGGTGGCTATGGCTACACCTTC.

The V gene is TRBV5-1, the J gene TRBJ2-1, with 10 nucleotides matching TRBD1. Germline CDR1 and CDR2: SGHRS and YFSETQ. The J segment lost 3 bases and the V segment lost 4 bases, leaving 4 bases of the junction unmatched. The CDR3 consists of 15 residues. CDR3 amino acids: CASSDRTGGYNEQFF. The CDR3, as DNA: TGCGCCAGCAGCGACCGGACAGGGGGCTACAATGAGCAGTTCTTC.

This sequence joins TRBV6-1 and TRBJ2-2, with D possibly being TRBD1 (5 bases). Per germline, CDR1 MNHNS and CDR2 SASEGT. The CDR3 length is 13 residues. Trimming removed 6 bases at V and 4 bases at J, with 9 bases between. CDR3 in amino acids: CASRVGATGELFF. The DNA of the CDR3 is TGTGCCAGCAGAGTAGGGGCCACCGGGGAGCTGTTTTTT.

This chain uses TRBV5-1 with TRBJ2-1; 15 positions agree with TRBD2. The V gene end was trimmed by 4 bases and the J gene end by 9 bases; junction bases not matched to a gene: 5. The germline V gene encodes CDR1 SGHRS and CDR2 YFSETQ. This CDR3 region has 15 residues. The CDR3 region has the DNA TGCGCCAGCAGCCCCCTGGGACTAGCGGGAGGTGAGCAGTTCTTC. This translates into CASSPLGLAGGEQFF. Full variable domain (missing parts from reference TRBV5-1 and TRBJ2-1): KAGVTQTPRYLIKTRGQQVTLSCSPISGHRSVSWYQQTPGQGLQFLFEYFSETQRNKGNFPGRFSGRQFSNSRSEMNVSTLELGDSALYLCASSPLGLAGGEQFFGPGTRLTVL.

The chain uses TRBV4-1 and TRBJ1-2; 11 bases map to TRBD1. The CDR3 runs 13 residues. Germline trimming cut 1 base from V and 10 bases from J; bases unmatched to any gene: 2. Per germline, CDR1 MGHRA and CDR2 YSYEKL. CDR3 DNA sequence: TGCGCCAGCAGCCAAGGGACAGGGGGCATCTACACCTTC. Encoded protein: CASSQGTGGIYTF.

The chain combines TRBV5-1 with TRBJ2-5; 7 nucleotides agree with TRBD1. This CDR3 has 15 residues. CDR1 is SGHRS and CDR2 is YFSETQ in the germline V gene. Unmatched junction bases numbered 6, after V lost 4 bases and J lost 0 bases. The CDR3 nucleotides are TGCGCCAGCAGCCACCTACAGGGGTACCAAGAGACCCAGTACTTC. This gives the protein CASSHLQGYQETQYF.